Listed below are T cell receptor beta chains from one sample, sequenced in a study of shared clonotypes between healthy human individuals. Generated by immunoSEQ multiplex PCR, the TCRdb table keeps only in-frame clones and is missing some. The sample comprises over 700,000 clones, roughly 72% of which are singletons, and under 2% rests with the top ten. The specimen was memory CD4+ T cells sorted from blood. The receptor set was obtained from a woman in her twenties or thirties in good health. Each CDR3 is given with its conserved first and last residue. A D gene is named only where the DNA matches it firmly. Rows may omit the clone size; those that give it use once, few, many or a size class.

D gene: -
V gene: TRBV14
J gene: TRBJ2-3
clone size: -
CDR3 DNA: TGTGCCAGCAGCCAACGGGGACATAGCACAGATACGCAGTATTTT
CDR3 protein: CASSQRGHSTDTQYF

D gene: -
V gene: TRBV11-2
J gene: TRBJ1-2
clone size: -
CDR3 DNA: TGTGCCAGCACCCCGGGGCAGATTAACTATGGCTACACCTTC
CDR3 protein: CASTPGQINYGYTF

D gene: TRBD2
V gene: TRBV6-5
J gene: TRBJ2-7
clone size: -
CDR3 DNA: TGTGCCAGCAGAGCGGGAGAGGAGTTTCGTGAGCAGTACTTC
CDR3 protein: CASRAGEEFREQYF

D gene: -
V gene: TRBV27
J gene: TRBJ2-7
clone size: -
CDR3 DNA: TGTGCCAGCAGTTTAAGGCTCGGGTCTGGCTACGAGCAGTACTTC
CDR3 protein: CASSLRLGSGYEQYF

D gene: -
V gene: TRBV6-6
J gene: TRBJ1-3
clone size: -
CDR3 DNA: TGTGCCAGCAGTTACGATCTGCGCAGCTCTGGAAACACCATATATTTT
CDR3 protein: CASSYDLRSSGNTIYF

D gene: -
V gene: TRBV7-3
J gene: TRBJ1-1
clone size: -
CDR3 DNA: TGTGCCAGCAGCTTAAACCACGGTGGAGGGACTGAAGCTTTCTTT
CDR3 protein: CASSLNHGGGTEAFF

D gene: TRBD1
V gene: TRBV5-4
J gene: TRBJ1-4
clone size: -
CDR3 DNA: TGTGCCAGCAGCTGGACAGGAAACGAGAATGAAAAACTGTTTTTT
CDR3 protein: CASSWTGNENEKLFF

D gene: -
V gene: TRBV5-1
J gene: TRBJ2-1
clone size: -
CDR3 DNA: TGCGCCAGCAGCTTGACCGGGACCCTAGGAGGCGATGAGCAGTTCTTC
CDR3 protein: CASSLTGTLGGDEQFF

D gene: -
V gene: TRBV5-4
J gene: TRBJ1-1
clone size: -
CDR3 DNA: TGTGCCAGCAGCTCCCAACGGGGACACCAGAACACTGAAGCTTTCTTT
CDR3 protein: CASSSQRGHQNTEAFF

D gene: TRBD1
V gene: TRBV4-2
J gene: TRBJ1-4
clone size: -
CDR3 DNA: TGTGCCAGCAGCCAAGACCCCGACAGGGCCGGAACTAATGAAAAACTGTTTTTT
CDR3 protein: CASSQDPDRAGTNEKLFF

D gene: -
V gene: TRBV9
J gene: TRBJ2-6
clone size: -
CDR3 DNA: TGTGCCAGCAGCGTTATCTCTGGGGCCAACGTCCTGACTTTC
CDR3 protein: CASSVISGANVLTF

D gene: -
V gene: TRBV19
J gene: TRBJ1-1
clone size: -
CDR3 DNA: TGTGCCAGTAGTGACAGAGGCACTGAAGCTTTCTTT
CDR3 protein: CASSDRGTEAFF

D gene: TRBD1
V gene: TRBV6-1
J gene: TRBJ1-2
clone size: -
CDR3 DNA: TGTGCCAGCAGAGAAAGGACAGGGAACTATGGCTACACCTTC
CDR3 protein: CASRERTGNYGYTF

D gene: TRBD1
V gene: TRBV7-7
J gene: TRBJ1-1
clone size: -
CDR3 DNA: TGTGCCAGCAGCCGGTGGACAGGGGGAAAAACTGAAGCTTTCTTT
CDR3 protein: CASSRWTGGKTEAFF

D gene: TRBD1
V gene: TRBV7-4
J gene: TRBJ2-7
clone size: -
CDR3 DNA: TGTGCCAGCAGCTGGACAGGGAGCTCCTACGAGCAGTACTTC
CDR3 protein: CASSWTGSSYEQYF

D gene: TRBD2
V gene: TRBV27
J gene: TRBJ2-3
clone size: few
CDR3 DNA: TGTGCCAGCAGACTATGGGGAGGGCCCACAGATACGCAGTATTTT
CDR3 protein: CASRLWGGPTDTQYF

D gene: -
V gene: TRBV28
J gene: TRBJ1-4
clone size: many
CDR3 DNA: TGTGCCAGCAGAGGGAGTGGGAATGAAAAACTGTTTTTT
CDR3 protein: CASRGSGNEKLFF

D gene: -
V gene: TRBV19
J gene: TRBJ1-1
clone size: -
CDR3 DNA: TGTGCCAGTACTTGGTTAGGTTCGAACACTGAAGCTTTCTTT
CDR3 protein: CASTWLGSNTEAFF

D gene: -
V gene: TRBV29-1
J gene: TRBJ2-3
clone size: -
CDR3 DNA: TGCAGCGTGGAAGAGGTCGTCACAGATACGCAGTATTTT
CDR3 protein: CSVEEVVTDTQYF

D gene: TRBD1
V gene: TRBV5-1
J gene: TRBJ2-2
clone size: -
CDR3 DNA: TGCGCCAGCAGCTTCGGGACAGAAGCCGGGGAGCTGTTTTTT
CDR3 protein: CASSFGTEAGELFF

D gene: -
V gene: TRBV18
J gene: TRBJ1-1
clone size: -
CDR3 DNA: TGTGCCAGCTCACTCCTTGGAGGGTCGGACACTGAAGCTTTCTTT
CDR3 protein: CASSLLGGSDTEAFF

D gene: -
V gene: TRBV2
J gene: TRBJ1-5
clone size: -
CDR3 DNA: TGTGCCAGCAGTCCACGCAGGGTGGGCAATCAGCCCCAGCATTTT
CDR3 protein: CASSPRRVGNQPQHF

D gene: -
V gene: TRBV6-1
J gene: TRBJ2-7
clone size: few
CDR3 DNA: TGTGCCAGCAGTGAAAATCTTTTGGGCCCCGGCAAGAGAGAGCAGTACTTC
CDR3 protein: CASSENLLGPGKREQYF

D gene: -
V gene: TRBV10-3
J gene: TRBJ2-7
clone size: -
CDR3 DNA: TGTGCCATCAGTGAGGTAGTGCCGCGGGACTCCTACGAGCAGTACTTC
CDR3 protein: CAISEVVPRDSYEQYF

D gene: TRBD2
V gene: TRBV11-2
J gene: TRBJ2-2
clone size: -
CDR3 DNA: TGTGCCAGCAGCTTCTGGACTAGCGGCACCGGGGAGCTGTTTTTT
CDR3 protein: CASSFWTSGTGELFF

D gene: -
V gene: TRBV5-1
J gene: TRBJ2-3
clone size: -
CDR3 DNA: TGCGCCAGCAGCTTGGAAACGGATACGCAGTATTTT
CDR3 protein: CASSLETDTQYF

D gene: TRBD1
V gene: TRBV7-6
J gene: TRBJ2-5
clone size: -
CDR3 DNA: TGTGCCAGCAGCCATCGGACAGGGGGAATGGAGACCCAGTACTTC
CDR3 protein: CASSHRTGGMETQYF

D gene: TRBD2
V gene: TRBV6-9
J gene: TRBJ2-3
clone size: once
CDR3 DNA: TGTGCCAGCAGTTACGAAGCGGGAGGCCCAGATACGCAGTATTTT
CDR3 protein: CASSYEAGGPDTQYF

D gene: TRBD1
V gene: TRBV28
J gene: TRBJ1-5
clone size: few
CDR3 DNA: TGTGCCAGCATGGAAGTTGGGACAGGGTTTAATCAGCCCCAGCATTTT
CDR3 protein: CASMEVGTGFNQPQHF

D gene: -
V gene: TRBV10-1
J gene: TRBJ1-1
clone size: -
CDR3 DNA: TGCGCCAGCAGCAAAAATATGAACACTGAAGCTTTCTTT
CDR3 protein: CASSKNMNTEAFF

D gene: -
V gene: TRBV5-1
J gene: TRBJ2-3
clone size: once
CDR3 DNA: TGCGCCAGCAGCTCTGCAAGGGGAATCAGCACAGATACGCAGTATTTT
CDR3 protein: CASSSARGISTDTQYF

D gene: -
V gene: TRBV7-9
J gene: TRBJ2-3
clone size: -
CDR3 DNA: TGTGCCAGCAGCACCATCCGGGACTCCGTTTCAGATACGCAGTATTTT
CDR3 protein: CASSTIRDSVSDTQYF

D gene: -
V gene: TRBV28
J gene: TRBJ1-4
clone size: -
CDR3 DNA: TGTGCCAGCAGTTACTTCGCCGGGACTATGAATGAAAAACTGTTTTTT
CDR3 protein: CASSYFAGTMNEKLFF

D gene: TRBD2
V gene: TRBV11-2
J gene: TRBJ2-7
clone size: -
CDR3 DNA: TGTGCCAGCAGCCCCACCACCACTAGCGGGAGGTCCCACGAGCAGTACTTC
CDR3 protein: CASSPTTTSGRSHEQYF

D gene: TRBD1
V gene: TRBV6-6
J gene: TRBJ1-2
clone size: -
CDR3 DNA: TGTGCCAGCAGTTACTCCCGGGACAGGTCAGAGGGCTACACCTTC
CDR3 protein: CASSYSRDRSEGYTF

D gene: -
V gene: TRBV6-5
J gene: TRBJ2-7
clone size: -
CDR3 DNA: TGTGCCAGCAGTAGATCCTACGAGCAGTACTTC
CDR3 protein: CASSRSYEQYF

D gene: TRBD2
V gene: TRBV5-1
J gene: TRBJ2-1
clone size: -
CDR3 DNA: TGCGCCAGCAACGCTCAGCCAGCGGGAGAAAGACGGGAGTGGTTCTTC
CDR3 protein: CASNAQPAGERREWFF

D gene: TRBD1
V gene: TRBV28
J gene: TRBJ1-2
clone size: -
CDR3 DNA: TGTGCCAGCAGTCCTACAGGGGGCCTTAACTATGGCTACACCTTC
CDR3 protein: CASSPTGGLNYGYTF

D gene: TRBD1
V gene: TRBV18
J gene: TRBJ2-6
clone size: few
CDR3 DNA: TGTGCCAGCTCATCAAGAGGACAGGGGCTTTCTGGGGCCAACGTCCTGACTTTC
CDR3 protein: CASSSRGQGLSGANVLTF

D gene: -
V gene: TRBV5-1
J gene: TRBJ2-7
clone size: -
CDR3 DNA: TGCGCCAGCAGCTTGGAGTATAGTAACTACGAGCAGTACTTC
CDR3 protein: CASSLEYSNYEQYF